These 22 T cell receptor beta chains came from one sample sequenced in a study of shared clonotypes between healthy human individuals. Produced via immunoSEQ multiplex PCR; TCRdb's table is partial and in-frame only. The table shows 730,000 or so clones, with 72% occurring only once. The specimen was memory CD4+ T cells sorted from blood. As for subset: CD45RA-negative fraction. All receptors derive from a woman aged 30 to 39 in good health.

The chain is built from TRBV5-4 and TRBJ2-7; D uncertain. Germline V lookup: CDR1 SGHNT, CDR2 YYREEE (reference sequence). The CDR3 is made up of 13 amino acids. Trimming took 3 bases from V and 4 from J, leaving 11 bases between them. The CDR3 coding sequence is TGTGCCAGCAGCTCCCAACACCTGTACGAGCAGTACTTC. Encoded protein: CASSSQHLYEQYF.

V usage is TRBV15 and J usage is TRBJ2-7; the match to TRBD1 covers 9 bases. Germline CDR1 and CDR2: LNHNV and YYDKDF (reference sequence). V lost 0 bases, J lost 3 bases, and 3 bases stayed unmatched. The CDR3 is made up of 15 amino acids. Written as DNA, the CDR3 is TGTGCCACCAGCAGAGAACAGGGGGCAAACTACGAGCAGTACTTC. It encodes CATSREQGANYEQYF.

CDR3 in DNA: TGTGCCAGCAGTTTAGTACGGGCGGGAGGGAACACAGATACGCAGTATTTT. This codes for CASSLVRAGGNTDTQYF. This rearrangement joins TRBV28 to TRBJ2-3, with TRBD2 matching 9 bases. The CDR3 length is 17 residues. Germline V CDR1 and CDR2: MDHEN, SYDVKM. V shed 2 bases, J shed 2 bases, and the junction held 8 bases outside the gene matches.

This chain joins TRBV28 and TRBJ1-1; D is uncertain. This CDR3 contains 16 residues. Germline V gives CDR1 MDHEN, CDR2 SYDVKM. Trimming cost V 4 bases and J 1 base, with 16 bases left between them. The CDR3 nucleotides are TGTGCCAGCAGTTCGGGAAGCGACGGGCGGAACACTGAAGCTTTCTTT. It codes for CASSSGSDGRNTEAFF.

The V call is TRBV2, the J call TRBJ2-7; 7 bases match TRBD2. The CDR3 has 15 amino acids. Looked up from germline, CDR1 is SNHLY and CDR2 is FYNNEI. V lost 5 bases and J lost 6; bases outside the gene matches: 13. This chain's CDR3 is CASSSQSSGVSEQYF. The CDR3, as DNA: TGTGCCAGCAGTTCGCAGTCTAGCGGAGTCTCCGAGCAGTACTTC. The full variable domain, its missing parts supplied by reference TRBV2 and TRBJ2-7, is EPEVTQTPSHQVTQMGQEVILRCVPISNHLYFYWYRQILGQKVEFLVSFYNNEISEKSEIFDDQFSVERPDGSNFTLKIRSTKLEDSAMYFCASSSQSSGVSEQYFGPGTRLTVT.

The chain joins TRBV2 to TRBJ2-3; 8 bases match TRBD1. The CDR3 has 14 amino acids. After removal of 8 bases from V and 4 bases from J, the junction contained 8 bases not matched to a gene. The germline V gene has CDR1 SNHLY and CDR2 FYNNEI. The CDR3 coding sequence is TGTGCCAGCGCTCCGGAACAGGGGGCAGATACGCAGTATTTT. This translates into CASAPEQGADTQYF.

V and J are TRBV6-1 and TRBJ2-1; no clear D. Trimming shortened V by 6 bases and J by 9 bases, and 12 bases separated the two germline ends. Germline assignment: CDR1 MNHNS and CDR2 SASEGT. The CDR3 length is 12 residues. CDR3 region: CASRPRVGEQFF. CDR3 in DNA: TGTGCCAGCAGGCCTAGGGTTGGTGAGCAGTTCTTC.

V usage is TRBV19 and J usage is TRBJ2-1, with 9 positions matching TRBD1. Germline CDR1 and CDR2: LNHDA and SQIVND (reference sequence). This CDR3 has 15 residues. The V segment lost 5 bases and the J segment 8 bases; nucleotides outside the gene matches: 10. CDR3 amino acids: CASSPLQGADHEQFF. In nucleotides, the CDR3 is TGTGCCAGTAGTCCCCTACAGGGGGCGGATCATGAGCAGTTCTTC.

This chain joins TRBV29-1 and TRBJ1-1; possible D gene TRBD1, 5 bases. Trimming took off 0 bases at V and 11 bases at J, with 16 bases between the two ends. Looked up from germline, CDR1 is SQVTM and CDR2 is ANQGSEA. CDR3 length: 13 amino acids. CDR3 sequence (DNA): TGCAGCGTTGAAGAGAACCAGGGAATTTGGGCTTTCTTT. It translates to CSVEENQGIWAFF. The variable domain in full, with the rest retrieved from reference TRBV29-1 and TRBJ1-1, is SAVISQKPSRDICQRGTSLTIQCQVDSQVTMMFWYRQQPGQSLTLIATANQGSEATYESGFVIDKFPISRPNLTFSTLTVSNMSPEDSSIYLCSVEENQGIWAFFGQGTRLTVV.

The chain joins TRBV15 to TRBJ2-5; 7 bases are a match to TRBD1. Germline CDR1 and CDR2: LNHNV and YYDKDF (reference sequence). The V gene end was trimmed by 0 bases and the J gene end by 2 bases; junction bases not matched to a gene: 9. This CDR3 is 17 amino acids long. The CDR3 spells CATSRELGLGQQETQYF. CDR3 in DNA: TGTGCCACCAGCAGAGAGCTAGGCCTGGGACAGCAAGAGACCCAGTACTTC.

The V gene is TRBV2, the J gene TRBJ2-5; 9 bases align to TRBD2. V shed 5 bases, J shed 5 bases, and the junction held 6 bases outside the gene matches. CDR1 is SNHLY, CDR2 FYNNEI, per germline. The CDR3 length is 14 residues. The CDR3: CASSTQAGGETQYF. The CDR3 DNA sequence: TGTGCCAGCAGTACCCAAGCGGGAGGCGAGACCCAGTACTTC.

This chain connects TRBV9 to TRBJ2-7, with 9 bases that match TRBD2. Germline V gene lookup returns CDR1 SGDLS and CDR2 YYNGEE. This CDR3 comprises 17 residues. The ends lost 0 bases at V and 5 bases at J; junction bases unmatched: 12. The CDR3 sequence is CASSVGAGGDVSDEQYF. The CDR3 DNA reads as TGTGCCAGCAGCGTAGGAGCGGGAGGAGATGTGTCCGACGAGCAGTACTTC.

This clone was recorded a few times. The rearrangement uses TRBV5-1 and TRBJ2-5; the D gene is possibly TRBD2 (5 bases). Per the germline V gene, CDR1 is SGHRS and CDR2 is YFSETQ. CDR3 size: 14 residues. Trimming removed 5 bases from V and 3 bases from J, with 14 bases in between. CDR3 nucleotides: TGCGCCAGCAGGTTACTTCAGACTAAAGAGACCCAGTACTTC. This codes for CASRLLQTKETQYF.

V gene TRBV7-2 combines with J gene TRBJ2-3; 10 nucleotides match TRBD2. V trimming: 4 bases; J trimming: 8 bases; junction bases outside the gene matches: 6. The CDR3 covers 14 residues. CDR1 is SGHTA, CDR2 FQGNSA, per germline. CDR3 nucleotides: TGTGCCAGCAGCTCTAGCGGGGGTCAGGGTACGCAGTATTTT. The encoded protein is CASSSSGGQGTQYF.

The rearrangement uses TRBV10-1 and TRBJ2-2; 8 nucleotides match TRBD1. The V segment lost 3 bases and the J segment 5 bases; nucleotides outside the gene matches: 5. CDR1 and CDR2 (germline): WNHNN, SYGVQD (reference sequence). CDR3 length: 15 residues. The CDR3 loop is CASSEGQGMTGELFF. The CDR3 DNA sequence: TGCGCCAGCAGTGAAGGACAGGGTATGACCGGGGAGCTGTTTTTT.

The chain combines TRBV6-1 with TRBJ1-5; D remains ambiguous. Trimming shortened V by 2 bases and J by 0 bases, and 8 bases separated the two germline ends. CDR1 and CDR2 (germline): MNHNS, SASEGT. The CDR3 consists of 15 residues. The CDR3 coding sequence is TGTGCCAGCAGTGAACGTTCAAATAGCAATCAGCCCCAGCATTTT. Encoded protein: CASSERSNSNQPQHF.

The chain carries TRBV7-3 and TRBJ2-1; possible D gene TRBD2, 5 bases. Germline V gene lookup returns CDR1 SGHTA and CDR2 FQGTGA. The CDR3 loop spans 12 amino acids. The ends were cut back, 4 bases at V and 5 bases at J, with 6 bases in the middle. The CDR3 sequence is CASSSSNNEQFF. In DNA form, the CDR3 reads TGTGCCAGCAGCTCTAGCAACAATGAGCAGTTCTTC.

The rearrangement uses TRBV15 and TRBJ2-6; no definite D call. Germline CDR1 LNHNV, CDR2 YYDKDF (reference sequence). With 3 bases removed from V and 0 bases from J, the gap between germline ends came to 9 bases. This CDR3 region has 16 residues. The CDR3 nucleotides read TGTGCCACCAGCAGGAAAGGCGGCTCTGGGGCCAACGTCCTGACTTTC. Translated, it gives CATSRKGGSGANVLTF.

The rearrangement joins TRBV6-5 to TRBJ1-1; the D gene is possibly TRBD1 (6 bases). V lost 2 bases and J 1 base, leaving 11 bases between the germline ends. The CDR3 has 15 residues. CDR1 MNHEY and CDR2 SVGAGI come from the germline V gene. As DNA, the CDR3 is TGTGCCAGCAGTTACGCGGGGGGCCCGAACACTGAAGCTTTCTTT. Encoded protein: CASSYAGGPNTEAFF.

This chain connects TRBV19 to TRBJ2-6; TRBD1 agrees at 8 bases. Looked up from germline, CDR1 is LNHDA and CDR2 is SQIVND (reference sequence). CDR3 size: 18 residues. J was trimmed by 4 bases and V by 4 bases; bases with no gene match: 12. CDR3 protein: CASSTGQGSPLGANVLTF. CDR3 DNA sequence: TGTGCCAGTAGTACAGGACAGGGATCCCCCTTGGGGGCCAACGTCCTGACTTTC.

The J gene is TRBJ2-6, the V gene TRBV28; no clear D. Germline V gene lookup returns CDR1 MDHEN and CDR2 SYDVKM. V was clipped by 4 bases and J by 4 bases, with 14 bases between them. This CDR3 contains 16 residues. CDR3 sequence reads: CASSYHSPTGANVLTF. Written as DNA, the CDR3 is TGTGCCAGCAGTTACCACTCCCCCACCGGGGCCAACGTCCTGACTTTC.

The chain carries TRBV28 and TRBJ2-1; TRBD2 agrees at 8 bases. This CDR3 contains 14 residues. Germline V lookup: CDR1 MDHEN, CDR2 SYDVKM. V trimming: 5 bases; J trimming: 7 bases; junction bases outside the gene matches: 7. The CDR3 loop is CASSPPTSANEQFF. CDR3 sequence (DNA): TGTGCCAGCAGTCCCCCGACTAGCGCGAATGAGCAGTTCTTC. The variable domain in full, with the rest retrieved from reference TRBV28 and TRBJ2-1, is DVKVTQSSRYLVKRTGEKVFLECVQDMDHENMFWYRQDPGLGLRLIYFSYDVKMKEKGDIPEGYSVSREKKERFSLILESASTNQTSMYLCASSPPTSANEQFFGPGTRLTVL.